The source of this T cell receptor beta chain is a study of patients and donors after allogeneic stem cell transplantation. V lost 2 bases, J lost 4 bases, and 14 bases lay in between. Germline V gene sequence: CDR1 LNHNV, CDR2 YYDKDF (reference sequence). CDR3 length equals 16 residues. TCRdb reprocessed the RT-PCR reads via MiXCR and lists one record per CDR3 protein. The sample has 900,000 to 1,000,000 distinct CDR3 sequences; approximately 19% are singletons. The V call is TRBV15, the J call TRBJ1-4; D is possibly TRBD1 (6 bases). This TCR derives from a human donor who was either an allogeneic HSCT recipient or a stem cell or donor lymphocyte infusion donor (not recorded which). It is not recorded whose cells these are; they may come from a transplant donor. The sample taken for sequencing was blood, either unsorted or a sorted T cell fraction (not recorded which). CDR3 in DNA: TGTGCCACCAGCAGAAACAGACAGGCAATTAATGAAAAACTGTTTTTT. Its protein product is CATSRNRQAINEKLFF.